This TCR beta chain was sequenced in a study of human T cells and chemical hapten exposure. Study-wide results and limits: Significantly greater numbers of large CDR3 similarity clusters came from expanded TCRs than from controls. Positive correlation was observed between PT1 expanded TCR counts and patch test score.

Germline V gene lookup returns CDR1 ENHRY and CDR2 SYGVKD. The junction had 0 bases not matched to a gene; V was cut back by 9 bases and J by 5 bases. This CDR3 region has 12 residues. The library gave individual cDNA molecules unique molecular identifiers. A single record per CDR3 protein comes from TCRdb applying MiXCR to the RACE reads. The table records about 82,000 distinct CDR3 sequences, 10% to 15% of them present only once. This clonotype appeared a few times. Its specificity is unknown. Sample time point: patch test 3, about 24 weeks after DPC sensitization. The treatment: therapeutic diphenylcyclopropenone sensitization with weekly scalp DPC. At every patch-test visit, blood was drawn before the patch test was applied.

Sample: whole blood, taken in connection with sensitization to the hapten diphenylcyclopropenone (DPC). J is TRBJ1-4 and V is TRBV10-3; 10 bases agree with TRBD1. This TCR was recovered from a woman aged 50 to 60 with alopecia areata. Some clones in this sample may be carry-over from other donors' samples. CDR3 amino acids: CAMDRGNEKLFF. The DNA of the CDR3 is TGTGCCATGGACAGGGGGAATGAAAAACTGTTTTTT.